The following is a T cell receptor (beta chain) sequence with its context. Its antigen remains unidentified. Trimming stripped 3 bases from V and 5 bases from J, with 20 bases between. Germline V lookup: CDR1 SGHRS, CDR2 YFSETQ. This CDR3 contains 16 residues. This sample is drawn from a study of shared clonotypes between healthy human individuals. Study results and limitations: Represented diversity, genetic and exposure-history alike, was limited by few donors.

Naivety among CD8 cells was defined by CD45RO negativity and positive CCR7 selection, thereby excluding terminally differentiated effector memory CD45RA+ cells. Data came from immunoSEQ multiplex PCR; TCRdb stores just in-frame clones and leaves some out. The top ten hold 1.1% of the sample, which has about 2 million clones, approximately 94% seen once. The chain employs TRBV5-1 and TRBJ2-5; tentatively, D is TRBD1 (5 bases). The sequence derives from a man younger than 35 in good health. The source material was naive CD8+ T cells sorted from blood. CDR3 in DNA: TGCGCCAGCAGCTCAAGAGATGCAGGGTCCATGGAGACCCAGTACTTC. It is translated as CASSSRDAGSMETQYF.